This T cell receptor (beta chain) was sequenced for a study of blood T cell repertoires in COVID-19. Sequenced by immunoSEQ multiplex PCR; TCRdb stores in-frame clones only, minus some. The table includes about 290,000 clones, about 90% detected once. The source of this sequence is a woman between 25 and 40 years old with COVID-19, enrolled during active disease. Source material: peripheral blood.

The CDR3 region is CASSPGQGVHEQYF. CDR3 DNA sequence: TGTGCCAGCAGTCCCGGACAGGGGGTCCACGAGCAGTACTTC. The chain combines TRBV27 with TRBJ2-7; TRBD1 agrees at 10 bases. Germline V gene data show CDR1 as MNHEY and CDR2 as SMNVEV (reference sequence). Losses at the gene ends were 5 bases for V and 5 bases for J; bases not matched to a gene: 6. The CDR3 length is 14 residues.